These 32 T cell receptor beta chains came from one sample sequenced in a study of blood T cell repertoires in COVID-19. Sequencing used immunoSEQ multiplex PCR; TCRdb keeps in-frame clones, though not all of them. The table shows 55,000 or so clones, with around nine tenths occurring only once. Material for sequencing was peripheral blood. These receptors all stem from a woman aged 55-70 years with COVID-19, enrolled during active disease.

The chain joins TRBV19 to TRBJ1-2; no firm D call. Trimming removed 5 bases from V and 3 bases from J, with 10 bases in between. The CDR3 is 13 amino acids. Germline CDR1 and CDR2: LNHDA and SQIVND (reference sequence). CDR3: CASSDRGDYGYTF. CDR3 bases: TGTGCCAGTAGTGATCGCGGGGACTATGGCTACACCTTC.

The chain carries TRBV2 and TRBJ1-2; D is unclear. V was trimmed by 4 bases and J by 4 bases, leaving 13 bases between them. The CDR3 extends over 14 amino acids. Germline V gene lookup returns CDR1 SNHLY and CDR2 FYNNEI. Here the CDR3 reads CASSAISGSYGYTF. The DNA for the CDR3 is TGTGCCAGCAGTGCCATTTCCGGGAGCTATGGCTACACCTTC.

This chain links TRBV2 with TRBJ1-1; no reliable D call. Germline V gene lookup returns CDR1 SNHLY and CDR2 FYNNEI. V lost 6 bases and J lost 0, with 17 bases in between. The CDR3 spans 16 residues. CDR3 sequence: CASRAPVAAMNTEAFF. The CDR3 nucleotides read TGTGCCAGCAGGGCCCCAGTGGCGGCGATGAACACTGAAGCTTTCTTT.

This clone was seen once. This rearrangement joins TRBV27 to TRBJ1-1, with 7 bases aligning to TRBD1. The germline V gene has CDR1 MNHEY and CDR2 SMNVEV (reference sequence). The CDR3 runs to 15 residues. Trimming cost V 5 bases and J 5 bases; bases outside gene matches: 11. The DNA for the CDR3 is TGTGCCAGCAGTGCGCTTAGGGACAGAATAACTGAAGCTTTCTTT. Protein product: CASSALRDRITEAFF.

V gene TRBV10-3 combines with J gene TRBJ1-1; the match to TRBD1 covers 7 bases. The length of the CDR3 is 14 residues. Losses at the gene ends were 3 bases for V and 3 bases for J; bases not matched to a gene: 4. CDR1 is ENHRY and CDR2 is SYGVKD in the germline V gene. DNA of the CDR3: TGTGCCATCAGTGAAGGGGGCTCTTACACTGAAGCTTTCTTT. The encoded protein is CAISEGGSYTEAFF.

The chain is built from TRBV15 and TRBJ2-2, with a tentative D call TRBD2 (7 bases). Germline-derived CDR1 and CDR2 are LNHNV and YYDKDF (reference sequence). V lost 4 bases to trimming and J lost 7 bases, with 19 bases between them. The length of the CDR3 is 16 residues. CDR3 loop: CATSKRSTGRVGELFF. In DNA, the CDR3 is TGTGCCACCAGCAAAAGAAGTACAGGGAGGGTCGGGGAGCTGTTTTTT.

The chain uses TRBV5-1 and TRBJ1-3, with TRBD1 as a possible D gene (6 bases). The V end was cut by 0 bases, the J end by 4 bases, with 11 bases between. CDR3 length: 15 amino acids. Germline values: CDR1 SGHRS, CDR2 YFSETQ. The CDR3 sequence: CASSLAQGKGNTIYF. The CDR3 nucleotides read TGCGCCAGCAGCTTGGCACAGGGAAAAGGAAACACCATATATTTT.

The rearrangement joins TRBV10-3 to TRBJ2-5; D is possibly TRBD1 (5 bases). V was clipped by 3 bases and J by 5 bases, with 16 bases between them. The CDR3 has 15 residues. Looked up from germline, CDR1 is ENHRY and CDR2 is SYGVKD. The chain's CDR3 is CAISELAGLLETQYF. The CDR3 nucleotides read TGTGCCATCAGTGAACTTGCAGGGCTTCTCGAGACCCAGTACTTC.

The CDR3 region is CASTAFSGAYNEQFF. Written as DNA, the CDR3 is TGTGCCAGCACCGCGTTTAGCGGAGCCTACAATGAGCAGTTCTTC. The rearrangement links TRBV27 to TRBJ2-1; D may be TRBD2 (6 bases). The CDR3 is 15 amino acids. The ends were cut back, 7 bases at V and 2 bases at J, with 15 bases in the middle. The V gene's germline CDR1 is MNHEY and CDR2 SMNVEV (reference sequence).

The genes are TRBV5-6 and TRBJ2-7, with D unresolved. The CDR3 contains 15 residues. Trimming removed 4 bases from V and 0 bases from J, with 14 bases in between. Germline assignment: CDR1 SGHDT and CDR2 YYEEEE. The DNA for the CDR3 is TGTGCCAGCAGCGTCCTTCCGGAGAGCTCCTACGAGCAGTACTTC. Translation: CASSVLPESSYEQYF.

The chain links TRBV2 to TRBJ2-2; D perhaps matches TRBD1 (5 bases). The CDR3 contains 14 residues. Germline CDR1 SNHLY, CDR2 FYNNEI. Trimming pared 7 bases from V and 7 bases from J, leaving 16 bases between. The CDR3 DNA reads TGTGCCAGCACCCATTGGGGCAGCAGCGGGGAGCTGTTTTTT. The encoded protein is CASTHWGSSGELFF. The full variable domain, rest sourced from reference TRBV2 and TRBJ2-2, is EPEVTQTPSHQVTQMGQEVILRCVPISNHLYFYWYRQILGQKVEFLVSFYNNEISEKSEIFDDQFSVERPDGSNFTLKIRSTKLEDSAMYFCASTHWGSSGELFFGEGSRLTVL.

The chain combines TRBV5-5 with TRBJ2-7; D is perhaps TRBD1 (6 bases). This CDR3 region has 18 residues. The V end lost 4 bases, the J end lost 0 bases, and 23 bases lay between the germline ends. The V gene's germline CDR1 is SGHKS and CDR2 YYEKEE (reference sequence). The CDR3 DNA reads as TGTGCCAGCAGCGTACGCGGATCTATGGACAGAGGCTCCTACGAGCAGTACTTC. Protein product: CASSVRGSMDRGSYEQYF.

The chain uses TRBV18 and TRBJ2-1, with a weak D call TRBD2 (6 bases). This CDR3 comprises 13 residues. Germline V gene data show CDR1 as KGHSH and CDR2 as LQKENI. Trimming cost V 5 bases and J 10 bases, with 15 bases left between them. Here the CDR3 reads CASSSTSFNEQFF. The CDR3 region has the DNA TGTGCCAGCTCATCGACTAGTTTTAACGAGCAGTTCTTC.

The chain employs TRBV5-1 and TRBJ2-3, with 7 bases that match TRBD2. Germline CDR1 reads SGHRS; CDR2 reads YFSETQ. This CDR3 is 14 amino acids long. Germline trimming cut 1 base from V and 6 bases from J; bases unmatched to any gene: 5. CDR3 bases: TGCGCCAGCAGCTTGTTAGCGGGCAGGGATACGCAGTATTTT. Its translation: CASSLLAGRDTQYF.

This rearrangement joins TRBV3-1 (or the pseudogene TRBV3-2) to TRBJ2-7, with D perhaps matching TRBD2 (6 bases). Germline-derived CDR1 and CDR2 are LGHDT and YNNKEL (reference sequence). The V gene lost 3 bases and the J gene lost 7 bases, with 16 bases spanning the gap. The CDR3 spans 14 residues. DNA of the CDR3: TGTGCCAGCAGCCAGCGGGATCCTTATCGAGAGCAGTACTTC. Residues: CASSQRDPYREQYF.

CDR3 residues: CATSDRGGYETQYF. The CDR3 DNA reads as TGTGCCACCAGTGATCGGGGGGGGTACGAGACCCAGTACTTC. The V gene is TRBV24-1, the J gene TRBJ2-5, with 8 positions matching TRBD2. This CDR3 region has 14 residues. Trimming removed 3 bases from V and 5 bases from J; junction bases left unmatched: 4. Germline V lookup: CDR1 KGHDR, CDR2 SFDVKD.

V is TRBV18 and J is TRBJ1-2; D is unclear. In germline, CDR1 is KGHSH, CDR2 LQKENI. The CDR3 runs to 14 residues. V lost 3 bases, J lost 3 bases, and 11 bases lay in between. CDR3 sequence: CASSPSFGDYGYTF. The CDR3 region has the DNA TGTGCCAGCTCACCGAGCTTCGGGGACTATGGCTACACCTTC.

The rearrangement links TRBV19 to TRBJ1-4; TRBD1 is a possible D gene (6 bases). There are 14 residues in the CDR3. V dropped 3 bases and J dropped 8 bases, with 13 bases sitting between them. CDR1 and CDR2 (germline): LNHDA, SQIVND (reference sequence). The CDR3 coding sequence is TGTGCCAGTAGTATTGGGGGCGCGAGAGAAAAACTGTTTTTT. It codes for CASSIGGAREKLFF.

This rearrangement joins TRBV6-1 to TRBJ2-1, with D perhaps matching TRBD2 (5 bases). The germline gives CDR1 MNHNS, CDR2 SASEGT. V lost 2 bases, J lost 12 bases, and 11 bases lay in between. There are 12 residues in the CDR3. The CDR3, as DNA: TGTGCCAGCAGTGAAAGGACGGCGGGGCAGTTCTTC. Its protein product is CASSERTAGQFF.

This clone was observed once. The rearrangement joins TRBV2 to TRBJ1-6; D is unclear. The germline CDR1 and CDR2 sequences are SNHLY and FYNNEI. Trimming stripped 8 bases from V and 7 bases from J, with 15 bases between. This CDR3 spans 14 amino acids. The CDR3, as DNA: TGTGCCAGCGGGCTCGATACAGCAAATTCACCCCTCCACTTT. Translated: CASGLDTANSPLHF.

For the CDR3, the DNA is TGTGCCAGCAGTTCTGGGGACTATCAGCCCCAGCATTTT. This gives the protein CASSSGDYQPQHF. The J gene is TRBJ1-5, the V gene TRBV25-1; the D gene is possibly TRBD1 (5 bases). The CDR3 spans 13 residues. Trimming pared 5 bases from V and 5 bases from J, leaving 10 bases between. Germline CDR1 reads MGHDK; CDR2 reads SYGVNS. The whole variable domain, remainder taken from reference TRBV25-1 and TRBJ1-5, is EADIYQTPRYLVIGTGKKITLECSQTMGHDKMYWYQQDPGMELHLIHYSYGVNSTEKGDLSSESTVSRIRTEHFPLTLESARPSHTSQYLCASSSGDYQPQHFGDGTRLSIL.

The genes are TRBV7-3 and TRBJ2-1; 8 bases are shared with TRBD2. The germline gives CDR1 SGHTA, CDR2 FQGTGA. The length of the CDR3 is 14 residues. The junction had 2 bases not matched to a gene; V was cut back by 1 base and J by 6 bases. The CDR3 protein is CASSLMLAGNEQFF. CDR3 in DNA: TGTGCCAGCAGCTTAATGCTAGCGGGCAATGAGCAGTTCTTC.

The V call is TRBV19, the J call TRBJ2-5, with a tentative D call TRBD2 (7 bases). The length of the CDR3 is 14 residues. V was cut by 6 bases and J by 5 bases, with 16 bases left in between. Germline V lookup: CDR1 LNHDA, CDR2 SQIVND (reference sequence). CDR3 nucleotides: TGTGCCAGTAGCGTCCGGGGGGCGGAGGAGACCCAGTACTTC. This encodes CASSVRGAEETQYF.

The genes are TRBV7-9 and TRBJ1-1; D might be TRBD1 (5 bases). Trimming took off 5 bases at V and 7 bases at J, with 14 bases between the two ends. Germline CDR1 reads SEHNR; CDR2 reads FQNEAQ (reference sequence). This CDR3 contains 13 residues. The CDR3 protein is CASSQGGHFEAFF. Written as DNA, the CDR3 is TGTGCCAGCAGCCAAGGTGGACATTTTGAAGCTTTCTTT.

CDR3 coding DNA: TGCAGTGCTAGTTACTCGGGAACGTATGGCTACACCTTC. Protein sequence: CSASYSGTYGYTF. The V and J genes are TRBV20-1 and TRBJ1-2; no reliable D call. Per germline, CDR1 DFQATT and CDR2 SNEGSKA (reference sequence). V was trimmed by 3 bases and J by 5 bases, leaving 13 bases between them. This CDR3 region has 13 residues.

The chain links TRBV6-6 to TRBJ1-4; D perhaps matches TRBD1 (6 bases). V was cut by 6 bases and J by 6 bases, with 17 bases left in between. CDR1 and CDR2 from the germline V gene are MNHNY and SVGAGI (reference sequence). The length of the CDR3 is 15 residues. For the CDR3, the DNA is TGTGCCAGCAGCAAACGGGGGGGCGGATATGAAAAACTGTTTTTT. Translation gives CASSKRGGGYEKLFF.

The V gene is TRBV5-1, the J gene TRBJ2-1; 7 bases line up with TRBD2. Germline V gives CDR1 SGHRS, CDR2 YFSETQ. The CDR3 spans 16 residues. V shed 3 bases and J 0 bases; nucleotides not matched to a gene: 6. CDR3 DNA sequence: TGCGCCAGCAGCTCGAGGGGCGGGGGCTCCTACAATGAGCAGTTCTTC. Amino acids: CASSSRGGGSYNEQFF.

The rearrangement uses TRBV6-2 or TRBV6-3 and TRBJ1-2; D is ambiguous. This CDR3 has 15 amino acids. V was clipped by 0 bases and J by 6 bases, with 14 bases between them. Germline values: CDR1 MNHEY, CDR2 SVGEGT. DNA of the CDR3: TGTGCCAGCAGTTACTCGAGTGGAGGTTCGAATGGCTACACCTTC. Translated: CASSYSSGGSNGYTF.

The rearrangement uses TRBV11-2 and TRBJ2-5, with D unclear. V lost 1 base to trimming and J lost 5 bases, with 11 bases between them. The germline gives CDR1 SGHAT, CDR2 FQNNGV. This CDR3 region has 14 residues. The CDR3 DNA reads TGTGCCAGCAGCTTAGGAATTGCGAGGGAGACCCAGTACTTC. It specifies CASSLGIARETQYF.

This clone was recorded once. The chain carries TRBV19 and TRBJ1-5; a weak D match, TRBD1 (6 bases). From germline, CDR1 is LNHDA and CDR2 SQIVND (reference sequence). V was clipped by 2 bases and J by 3 bases, with 17 bases between them. The length of the CDR3 is 17 residues. Here the CDR3 reads CASSIRSGVGSNQPQHF. The CDR3 DNA reads as TGTGCCAGTAGTATACGGTCAGGGGTAGGTTCCAATCAGCCCCAGCATTTT.

This clone was counted only a few times. This chain links TRBV28 with TRBJ2-7; 12 bases match TRBD1. Germline-derived CDR1 and CDR2 are MDHEN and SYDVKM. This CDR3 spans 14 amino acids. The trim removed 7 bases at V and 3 bases at J, leaving 4 bases unmatched. The CDR3 region is CASNRDRGLYEQYF. The CDR3 DNA reads TGTGCCAGCAATAGGGACAGGGGGCTCTACGAGCAGTACTTC.

This clone was observed a single time. The chain couples TRBV24-1 to TRBJ2-1, with 10 bases identical to TRBD2. CDR3 length equals 19 residues. The germline V gene has CDR1 KGHDR and CDR2 SFDVKD. The ends lost 3 bases at V and 2 bases at J; junction bases unmatched: 12. The DNA of the CDR3 is TGTGCCACCAGTGATCCGAAGCGGCTAGCGGGAGTTGCCTACAATGAGCAGTTCTTC. This encodes CATSDPKRLAGVAYNEQFF.